This T cell receptor (beta chain) appears in the sequencing data of a study of shared clonotypes between healthy human individuals. Background on the study: Each donor contributed plates that comprised three CD4 naive, three CD4 memory, two CD8 naive and one CD8 memory. Findings and limits, study-wide: Clonotype sharing across several donors was observed for 4% to 5.5% of naive CD4 clonotypes.

CD45RO-negative CD8 cells positively selected for CCR7 made up the naive population, which excluded terminally differentiated effector memory CD45RA+ cells. Germline loops: CDR1 KGHSY, CDR2 FQNENV. With 1 base removed from V and 4 bases from J, the gap between germline ends came to 14 bases. The CDR3 runs to 15 residues. The assay was run at deep level. Measured with immunoSEQ multiplex PCR; TCRdb has only the in-frame clones, and not every one. Of some 1,900,000 clones in the sample, approximately 94% are singletons; the top ten hold more than 0.9%. As to this clone: The antigen is not known.

The rearrangement links TRBV16 to TRBJ2-7; either TRBD1 or TRBD2 may supply D (5 bases each). Sequencing input: naive CD8+ T cells sorted from blood. The TCR comes from a man between 18 and 29 years old in good health. This CDR3 is CASSQFQGVWYEQYF. The CDR3 bases are TGTGCCAGCAGCCAATTCCAGGGAGTATGGTACGAGCAGTACTTC. Based on the CDR3 plus reference TRBV16 and TRBJ2-7, the full variable domain is GEEVAQTPKHLVRGEGQKAKLYCAPIKGHSYVFWYQQVLKNEFKFLISFQNENVFDETGMPKERFSAKCLPNSPCSLEIQATKLEDSAVYFCASSQFQGVWYEQYFGPGTRLTVT.